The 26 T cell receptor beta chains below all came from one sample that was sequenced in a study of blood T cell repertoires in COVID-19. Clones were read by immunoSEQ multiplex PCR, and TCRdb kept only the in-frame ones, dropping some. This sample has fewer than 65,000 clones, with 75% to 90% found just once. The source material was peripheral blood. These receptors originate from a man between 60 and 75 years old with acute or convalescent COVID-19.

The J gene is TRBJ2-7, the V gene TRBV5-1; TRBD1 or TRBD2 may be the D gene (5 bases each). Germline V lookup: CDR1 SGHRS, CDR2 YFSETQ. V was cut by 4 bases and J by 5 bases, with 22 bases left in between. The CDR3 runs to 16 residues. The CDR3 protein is CASSLGPSRETHEQYF. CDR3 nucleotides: TGCGCCAGCAGCCTGGGGCCTAGCCGGGAAACCCACGAGCAGTACTTC.

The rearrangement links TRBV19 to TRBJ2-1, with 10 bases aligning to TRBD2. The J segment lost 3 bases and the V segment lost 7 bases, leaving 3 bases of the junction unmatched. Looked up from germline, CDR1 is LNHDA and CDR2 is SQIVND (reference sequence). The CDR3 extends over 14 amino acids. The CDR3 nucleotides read TGTGCCAGTAAGACTAGCGGGTACTACAATGAGCAGTTCTTC. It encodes CASKTSGYYNEQFF.

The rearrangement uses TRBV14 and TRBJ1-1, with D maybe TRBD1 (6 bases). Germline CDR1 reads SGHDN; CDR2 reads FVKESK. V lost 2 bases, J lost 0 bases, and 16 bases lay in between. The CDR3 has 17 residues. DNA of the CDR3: TGTGCCAGCAGCCAATTGGGGGGGCTCCCCTTGAACACTGAAGCTTTCTTT. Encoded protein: CASSQLGGLPLNTEAFF.

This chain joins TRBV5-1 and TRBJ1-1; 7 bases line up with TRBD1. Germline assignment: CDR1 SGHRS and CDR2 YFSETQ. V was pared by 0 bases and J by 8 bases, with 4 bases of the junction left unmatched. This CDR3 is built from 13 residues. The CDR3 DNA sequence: TGCGCCAGCAGCTTGGCCGTGGACAGGGAAGCTTTCTTT. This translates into CASSLAVDREAFF.

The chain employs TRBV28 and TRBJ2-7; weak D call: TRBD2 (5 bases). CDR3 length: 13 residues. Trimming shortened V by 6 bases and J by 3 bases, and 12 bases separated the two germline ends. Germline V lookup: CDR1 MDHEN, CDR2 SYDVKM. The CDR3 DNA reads TGTGCCAGCAGGAGGGAGCCCTTCTACGAGCAGTACTTC. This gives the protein CASRREPFYEQYF. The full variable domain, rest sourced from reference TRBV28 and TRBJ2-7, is DVKVTQSSRYLVKRTGEKVFLECVQDMDHENMFWYRQDPGLGLRLIYFSYDVKMKEKGDIPEGYSVSREKKERFSLILESASTNQTSMYLCASRREPFYEQYFGPGTRLTVT.

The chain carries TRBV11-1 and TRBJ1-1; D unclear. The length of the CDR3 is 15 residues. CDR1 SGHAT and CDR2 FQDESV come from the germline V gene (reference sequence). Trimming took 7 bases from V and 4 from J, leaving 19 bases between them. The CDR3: CASNRARAGSTEAFF. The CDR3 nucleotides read TGTGCCAGCAACCGGGCCCGGGCCGGGAGCACTGAAGCTTTCTTT.

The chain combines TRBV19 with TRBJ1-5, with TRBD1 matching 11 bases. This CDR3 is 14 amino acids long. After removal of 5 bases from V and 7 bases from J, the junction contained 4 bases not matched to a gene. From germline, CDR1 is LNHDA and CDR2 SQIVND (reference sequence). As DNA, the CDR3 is TGTGCCAGTAGTGGGACAGGGGGAAGGCAGCCCCAGCATTTT. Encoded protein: CASSGTGGRQPQHF.

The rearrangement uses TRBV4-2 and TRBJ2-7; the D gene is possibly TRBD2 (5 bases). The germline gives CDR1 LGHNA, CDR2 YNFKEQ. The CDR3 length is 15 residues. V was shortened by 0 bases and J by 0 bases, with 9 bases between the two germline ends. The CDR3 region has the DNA TGTGCCAGCAGCCAAGATTTCGGGATCTCCTACGAGCAGTACTTC. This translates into CASSQDFGISYEQYF.

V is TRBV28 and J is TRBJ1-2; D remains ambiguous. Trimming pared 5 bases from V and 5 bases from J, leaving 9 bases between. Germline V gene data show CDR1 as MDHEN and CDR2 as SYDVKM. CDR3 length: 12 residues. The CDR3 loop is CASSPLAYGYTF. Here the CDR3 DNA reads TGTGCCAGCAGTCCGCTTGCGTATGGCTACACCTTC.

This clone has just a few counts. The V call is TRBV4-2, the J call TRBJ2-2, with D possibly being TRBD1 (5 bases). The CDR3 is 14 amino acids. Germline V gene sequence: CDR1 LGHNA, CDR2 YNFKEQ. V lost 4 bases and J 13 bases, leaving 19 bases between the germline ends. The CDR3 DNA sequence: TGTGCCAGCAGCCTACTCGGGTCAGGGCGTCGGCTGTTTTTT. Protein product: CASSLLGSGRRLFF.

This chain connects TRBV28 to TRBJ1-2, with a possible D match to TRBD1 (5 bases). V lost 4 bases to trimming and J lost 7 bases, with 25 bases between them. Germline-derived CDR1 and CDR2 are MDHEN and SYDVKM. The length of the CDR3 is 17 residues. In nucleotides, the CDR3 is TGTGCCAGCAGTTCCAGGGAGGCCTCTTGGACCCACTCTGGCTACACCTTC. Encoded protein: CASSSREASWTHSGYTF.

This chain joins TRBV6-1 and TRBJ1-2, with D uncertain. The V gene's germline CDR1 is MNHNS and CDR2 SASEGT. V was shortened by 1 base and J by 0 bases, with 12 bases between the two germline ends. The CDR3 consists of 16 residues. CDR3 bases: TGTGCCAGCAGTGAAGGCCGTATAGCTTCTAACTATGGCTACACCTTC. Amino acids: CASSEGRIASNYGYTF.

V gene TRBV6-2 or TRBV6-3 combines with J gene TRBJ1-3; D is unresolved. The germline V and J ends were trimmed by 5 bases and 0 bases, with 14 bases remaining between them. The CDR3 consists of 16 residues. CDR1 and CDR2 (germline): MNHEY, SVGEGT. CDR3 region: CASSRPRLSSGNTIYF. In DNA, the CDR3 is TGTGCCAGCAGTCGCCCACGATTGAGCTCTGGAAACACCATATATTTT.

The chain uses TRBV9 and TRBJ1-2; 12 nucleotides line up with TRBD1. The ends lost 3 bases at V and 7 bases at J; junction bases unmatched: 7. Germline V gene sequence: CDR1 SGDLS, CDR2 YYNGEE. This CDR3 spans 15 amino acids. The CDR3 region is CASSAGQGAVSGYTF. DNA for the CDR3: TGTGCCAGCAGCGCGGGACAGGGGGCTGTCTCTGGCTACACCTTC.

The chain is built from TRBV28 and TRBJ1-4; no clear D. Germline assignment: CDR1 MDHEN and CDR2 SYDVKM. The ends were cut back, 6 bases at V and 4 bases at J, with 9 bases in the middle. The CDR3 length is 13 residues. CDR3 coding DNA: TGTGCCAGCAGCCTACGGTTTAATGAAAAACTGTTTTTT. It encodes CASSLRFNEKLFF.

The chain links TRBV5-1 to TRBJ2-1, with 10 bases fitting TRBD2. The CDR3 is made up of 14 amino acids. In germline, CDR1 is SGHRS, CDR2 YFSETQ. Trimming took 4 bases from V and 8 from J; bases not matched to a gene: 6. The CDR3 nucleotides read TGCGCCAGCAGCGCTAGCGGGAGTATCTATGAGCAGTTCTTC. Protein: CASSASGSIYEQFF.

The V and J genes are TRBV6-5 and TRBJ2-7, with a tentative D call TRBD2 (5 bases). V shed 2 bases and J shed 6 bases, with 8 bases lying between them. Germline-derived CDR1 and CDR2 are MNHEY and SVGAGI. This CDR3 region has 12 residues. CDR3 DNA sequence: TGTGCCAGCAGTTACCGGGGTTCCGAGCAGTACTTC. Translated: CASSYRGSEQYF.

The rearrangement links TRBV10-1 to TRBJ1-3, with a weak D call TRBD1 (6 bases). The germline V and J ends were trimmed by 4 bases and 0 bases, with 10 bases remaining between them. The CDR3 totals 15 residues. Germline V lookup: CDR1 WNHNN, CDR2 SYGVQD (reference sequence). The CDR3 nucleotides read TGCGCCAGCAGTGCGGACAGCCGCTCTGGAAACACCATATATTTT. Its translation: CASSADSRSGNTIYF.

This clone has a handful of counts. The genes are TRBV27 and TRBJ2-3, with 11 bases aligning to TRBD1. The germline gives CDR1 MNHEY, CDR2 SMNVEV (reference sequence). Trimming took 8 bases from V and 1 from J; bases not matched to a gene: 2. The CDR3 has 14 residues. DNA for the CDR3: TGTGCCAGCCGGGGACAGGGGGGCACAGATACGCAGTATTTT. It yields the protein CASRGQGGTDTQYF.

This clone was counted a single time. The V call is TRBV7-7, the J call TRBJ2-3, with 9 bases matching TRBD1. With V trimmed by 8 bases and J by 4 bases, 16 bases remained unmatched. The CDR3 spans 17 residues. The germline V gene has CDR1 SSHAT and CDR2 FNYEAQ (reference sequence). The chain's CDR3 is CASGRPTGGRSPDTQYF. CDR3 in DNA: TGTGCCAGCGGACGCCCGACAGGGGGTCGGTCCCCAGATACGCAGTATTTT.

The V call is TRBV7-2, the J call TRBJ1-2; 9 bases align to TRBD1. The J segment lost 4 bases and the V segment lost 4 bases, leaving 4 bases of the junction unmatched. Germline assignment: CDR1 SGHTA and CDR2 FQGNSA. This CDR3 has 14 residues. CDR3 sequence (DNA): TGTGCCAGCAGCTCGACAGGGGGAAGCTATGGCTACACCTTC. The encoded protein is CASSSTGGSYGYTF.

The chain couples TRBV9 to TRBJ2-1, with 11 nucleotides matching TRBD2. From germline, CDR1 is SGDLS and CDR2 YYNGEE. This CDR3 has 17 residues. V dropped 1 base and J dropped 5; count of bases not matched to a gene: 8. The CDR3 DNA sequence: TGTGCCAGCAGCGTACAACAACCGGGACTAGCGGACAATGAGCAGTTCTTC. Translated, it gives CASSVQQPGLADNEQFF.

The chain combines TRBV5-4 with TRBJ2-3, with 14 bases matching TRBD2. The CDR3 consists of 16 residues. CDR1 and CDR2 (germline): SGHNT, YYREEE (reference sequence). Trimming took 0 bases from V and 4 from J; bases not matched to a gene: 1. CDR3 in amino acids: CASSLEGLAGADTQYF. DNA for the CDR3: TGTGCCAGCAGCTTGGAGGGACTAGCGGGAGCAGATACGCAGTATTTT.

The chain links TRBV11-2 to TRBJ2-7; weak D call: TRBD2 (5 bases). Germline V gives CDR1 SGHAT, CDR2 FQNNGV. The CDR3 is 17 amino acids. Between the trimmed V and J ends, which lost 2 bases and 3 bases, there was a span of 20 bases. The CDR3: CASSLLAGTSHLYEQYF. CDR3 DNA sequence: TGTGCCAGCAGCTTATTGGCGGGTACCTCCCACCTCTACGAGCAGTACTTC.

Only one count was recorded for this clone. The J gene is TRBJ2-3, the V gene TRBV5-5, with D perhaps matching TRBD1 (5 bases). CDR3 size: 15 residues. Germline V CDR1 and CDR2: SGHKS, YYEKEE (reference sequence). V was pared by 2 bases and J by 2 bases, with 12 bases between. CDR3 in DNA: TGTGCCAGCAGCTTCGGACAACTGCTCACAGATACGCAGTATTTT. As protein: CASSFGQLLTDTQYF.

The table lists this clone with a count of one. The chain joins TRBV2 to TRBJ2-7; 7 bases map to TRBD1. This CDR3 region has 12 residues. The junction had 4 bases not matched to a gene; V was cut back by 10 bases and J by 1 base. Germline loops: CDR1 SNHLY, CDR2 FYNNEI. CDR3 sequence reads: CATTDRSYEQYF. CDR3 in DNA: TGTGCCACCACGGACAGGTCCTACGAGCAGTACTTC.